This passage covers 18 T cell receptor beta chains from one sample sequenced in a study of T cells after yellow fever vaccination. MiXCR was run by TCRdb on the 5' RACE reads, yielding one entry per CDR3 protein. The repertoire holds 300,000 or so distinct CDR3 sequences, roughly 8% seen once, with approximately 18% in the top ten. The starting material was PBMCs, obtained roughly 47 days after the first yellow fever vaccination. All receptors come from a man aged 18 to 35 who received the YFV17D yellow fever vaccine.

This chain uses TRBV6-5 with TRBJ2-7; D unclear. Trimming took off 5 bases at V and 2 bases at J, with 4 bases between the two ends. The CDR3 has 11 residues. Germline CDR1 and CDR2: MNHEY and SVGAGI. Here the CDR3 reads CASSNTYEQYF. As DNA, the CDR3 is TGTGCCAGCAGTAATACCTACGAGCAGTACTTC.

The chain couples TRBV6-1 to TRBJ1-5; tentative D call: TRBD1 (6 bases). Looked up from germline, CDR1 is MNHNS and CDR2 is SASEGT. V lost 10 bases and J lost 7, with 23 bases in between. This CDR3 has 15 residues. The CDR3 sequence: CATEAGGREWQPQHF. The CDR3, as DNA: TGTGCCACCGAAGCCGGGGGGCGCGAATGGCAGCCCCAGCATTTT.

This clonotype was detected a few times. The V gene is TRBV27, the J gene TRBJ2-1; unclear D gene. This CDR3 has 15 residues. Germline loops: CDR1 MNHEY, CDR2 SMNVEV (reference sequence). The V and J ends lost 2 bases and 0 bases respectively, with 8 bases between them. CDR3 in amino acids: CASSLQHSSYNEQFF. The CDR3 DNA reads as TGTGCCAGCAGTTTACAGCACAGCTCCTACAATGAGCAGTTCTTC.

This clonotype was found a few times. V is TRBV20-1 and J is TRBJ1-1; 7 bases are a match to TRBD1. Germline lookup yields CDR1 DFQATT and CDR2 SNEGSKA (reference sequence). Losses at the gene ends were 5 bases for V and 2 bases for J; bases not matched to a gene: 5. This CDR3 spans 13 amino acids. The CDR3 region has the DNA TGCAGTGCTTCCGGGACAGTTAACACTGAAGCTTTCTTT. Protein: CSASGTVNTEAFF.

There are many counts of this clonotype. This chain uses TRBV7-2 with TRBJ2-3; 9 bases line up with TRBD2. The junction had 3 bases not matched to a gene; V was cut back by 1 base and J by 1 base. Germline values: CDR1 SGHTA, CDR2 FQGNSA. This CDR3 has 16 residues. CDR3 nucleotide sequence: TGTGCCAGCAGCTTAGTGGCTAGCGGGGGCACAGATACGCAGTATTTT. This codes for CASSLVASGGTDTQYF.

The rearrangement uses TRBV2 and TRBJ1-3; D is uncertain. Germline CDR1 is SNHLY and CDR2 is FYNNEI. The V and J ends lost 7 bases and 4 bases respectively, with 20 bases between them. The CDR3 has 16 residues. The DNA for the CDR3 is TGTGCCAGCATGGTCCAATCAAGGACTTGGGGAAACACCATATATTTT. Translation gives CASMVQSRTWGNTIYF.

The chain uses TRBV5-1 and TRBJ2-1; D unclear. With 2 bases removed from V and 4 bases from J, the gap between germline ends came to 7 bases. The CDR3 has 13 residues. Germline CDR1 and CDR2: SGHRS and YFSETQ. CDR3 sequence reads: CASSLQIYNEQFF. Written as DNA, the CDR3 is TGCGCCAGCAGCTTACAGATATACAATGAGCAGTTCTTC.

V usage is TRBV5-1 and J usage is TRBJ1-2; tentatively, D is TRBD1 (6 bases). The CDR3 has 14 residues. Germline loops: CDR1 SGHRS, CDR2 YFSETQ. Trimming pared 0 bases from V and 5 bases from J, leaving 11 bases between. In nucleotides, the CDR3 is TGCGCCAGCAGCTTGGGCGCACAGGGATATGGCTACACCTTC. Translating gives CASSLGAQGYGYTF.

The DNA of the CDR3 is TGTGCCGTGCGCCGGGACTTGAACACAGATACGCAGTATTTT. It yields the protein CAVRRDLNTDTQYF. The chain carries TRBV19 and TRBJ2-3; tentative D call: TRBD2 (6 bases). V lost 11 bases to trimming and J lost 2 bases, with 17 bases between them. There are 14 residues in the CDR3. Germline assignment: CDR1 LNHDA and CDR2 SQIVND (reference sequence). The full variable domain, with the rest looked up from reference TRBV19 and TRBJ2-3, is DGGITQSPKYLFRKEGQNVTLSCEQNLNHDAMYWYRQDPGQGLRLIYYSQIVNDFQKGDIAEGYSVSREKKESFPLTVTSAQKNPTAFYLCAVRRDLNTDTQYFGPGTRLTVL.

This clonotype was seen a handful of times. The chain employs TRBV6-5 and TRBJ2-7, with a possible D match to TRBD1 (5 bases). Germline V gene data show CDR1 as MNHEY and CDR2 as SVGAGI. V shed 0 bases and J shed 4 bases, with 13 bases lying between them. The CDR3 totals 15 residues. The chain's CDR3 is CASSYSYRFSYEQYF. The CDR3 DNA reads TGTGCCAGCAGTTACTCGTACAGGTTTTCTTACGAGCAGTACTTC.

This clonotype was seen a handful of times. This rearrangement joins TRBV12-3 or TRBV12-4 to TRBJ1-5; the D gene is possibly TRBD1 (6 bases). The CDR3 runs to 13 residues. Trimming removed 6 bases at V and 7 bases at J, with 13 bases between. CDR3 sequence (DNA): TGTGCCAGCAGAGGGACATGGGGCCAGCCCCAGCATTTT. Protein sequence: CASRGTWGQPQHF.

This chain joins TRBV20-1 and TRBJ1-4; the match to TRBD1 covers 8 bases. The V and J ends lost 3 bases and 6 bases, in that order; junction bases with no gene match: 6. Per the germline V gene, CDR1 is DFQATT and CDR2 is SNEGSKA (reference sequence). This CDR3 has 14 residues. DNA of the CDR3: TGCAGTGCTAGGGGGACAGGACGGGATGAAAAACTGTTTTTT. This sequence encodes CSARGTGRDEKLFF.

This clonotype was observed at least ten times. The chain has TRBV4-1 and TRBJ2-7, with D perhaps TRBD1 or TRBD2 (5 bases each). Per germline, CDR1 MGHRA and CDR2 YSYEKL. The CDR3 spans 11 residues. Trimming took 4 bases from V and 7 from J, leaving 8 bases between them. CDR3 protein: CASSLEGEQYF. DNA of the CDR3: TGCGCCAGCAGCCTTGAGGGGGAGCAGTACTTC.

This clonotype was detected ten times or more. V usage is TRBV10-3 and J usage is TRBJ2-1; 11 bases are shared with TRBD2. Germline CDR1 ENHRY, CDR2 SYGVKD. Unmatched junction bases numbered 15, after V lost 8 bases and J lost 6 bases. CDR3 length equals 17 residues. The DNA of the CDR3 is TGTGCCATCTCCCTCTCATTAGGGCTAGCGGGGGGCAATGAGCAGTTCTTC. As protein: CAISLSLGLAGGNEQFF.

This rearrangement joins TRBV6-5 to TRBJ1-2; possible D gene TRBD1, 5 bases. CDR1 and CDR2 from the germline V gene are MNHEY and SVGAGI. V lost 2 bases and J 0 bases, leaving 10 bases between the germline ends. The CDR3 has 15 amino acids. The CDR3 is CASSYRRGSNYGYTF. The CDR3 DNA is TGTGCCAGCAGTTACAGACGGGGGTCTAACTATGGCTACACCTTC.

The sample holds a few counts of this clonotype. V usage is TRBV6-5 and J usage is TRBJ1-3; no reliable D call. Trimming pared 3 bases from V and 4 bases from J, leaving 16 bases between. The CDR3 is 16 residues long. Germline V gene sequence: CDR1 MNHEY, CDR2 SVGAGI. The CDR3 here is CASSYSSPPRGNTIYF. CDR3 DNA sequence: TGTGCCAGCAGTTATTCGTCCCCCCCGAGAGGAAACACCATATATTTT.

Here the CDR3 DNA reads TGTGCCAGCAGCGTTAACACAGGGGGCACTGAAGCTTTCTTT. This translates into CASSVNTGGTEAFF. The chain employs TRBV9 and TRBJ1-1; TRBD1 aligns across 8 bases. Trimming removed 2 bases from V and 4 bases from J; junction bases left unmatched: 4. Germline CDR1 reads SGDLS; CDR2 reads YYNGEE. The CDR3 has 14 residues.

This chain connects TRBV6-5 to TRBJ2-7, with 7 positions matching TRBD1. This CDR3 spans 11 amino acids. The germline V gene encodes CDR1 MNHEY and CDR2 SVGAGI. V was clipped by 5 bases and J by 11 bases; unmatched bases: 6. DNA for the CDR3: TGTGCCAGCAGTCGACAGGGTCTCGAGTACTTC. It specifies CASSRQGLEYF.